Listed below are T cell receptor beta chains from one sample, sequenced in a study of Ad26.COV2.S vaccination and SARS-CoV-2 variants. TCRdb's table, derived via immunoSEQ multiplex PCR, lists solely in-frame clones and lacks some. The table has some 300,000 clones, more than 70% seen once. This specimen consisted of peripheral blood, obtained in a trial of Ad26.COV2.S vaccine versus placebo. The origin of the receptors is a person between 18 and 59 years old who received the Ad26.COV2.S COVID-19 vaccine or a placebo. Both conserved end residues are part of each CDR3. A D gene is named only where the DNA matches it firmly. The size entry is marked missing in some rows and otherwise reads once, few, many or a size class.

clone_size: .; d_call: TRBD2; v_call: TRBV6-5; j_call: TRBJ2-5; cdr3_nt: TGTGCCAGCAGCAGACTAGCGGAAGAGACCCAGTACTTC; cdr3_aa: CASSRLAEETQYF
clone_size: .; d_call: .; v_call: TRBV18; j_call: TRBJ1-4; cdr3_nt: TGTGCCAGCTCACCAGGGCCAGGGATTAATGAAAAACTGTTTTTT; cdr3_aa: CASSPGPGINEKLFF
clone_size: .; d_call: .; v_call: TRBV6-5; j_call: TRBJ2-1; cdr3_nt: TGTGCCAGCAGAACCCTGGGAGATGAGCAGTTCTTC; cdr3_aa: CASRTLGDEQFF
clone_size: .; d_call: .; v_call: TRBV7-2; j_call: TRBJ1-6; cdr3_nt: TGTGCCAGCAGCTTAATTGGAGGCGCAGTGCAGGCTTCACCCCTCCACTTT; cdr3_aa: CASSLIGGAVQASPLHF
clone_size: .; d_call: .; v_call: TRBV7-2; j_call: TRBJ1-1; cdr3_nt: TGTGCCAGCAGCCTACGGACCTTGAACACTGAAGCTTTCTTT; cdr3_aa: CASSLRTLNTEAFF
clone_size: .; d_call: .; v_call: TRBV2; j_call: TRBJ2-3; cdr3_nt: TGTGCCAGCAGTGAAGTTACAAAGGATACGCAGTATTTT; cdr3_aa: CASSEVTKDTQYF
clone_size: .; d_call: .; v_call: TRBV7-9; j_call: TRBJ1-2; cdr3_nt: TGTGCCAGCAGCTTAGGGGACTCAGGGGACCCTTATGGCTACACCTTC; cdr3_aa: CASSLGDSGDPYGYTF
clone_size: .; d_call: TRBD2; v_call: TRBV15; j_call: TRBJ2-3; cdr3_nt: TGTGCCACCAGCAGAAAAACCGGGACTAGCGTGGATACGCAGTATTTT; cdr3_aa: CATSRKTGTSVDTQYF
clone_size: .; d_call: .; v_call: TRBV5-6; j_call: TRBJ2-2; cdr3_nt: TGTGCCAGCAGCCCCGTAGGGGAGGATGACACCGGGGAGCTGTTTTTT; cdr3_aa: CASSPVGEDDTGELFF
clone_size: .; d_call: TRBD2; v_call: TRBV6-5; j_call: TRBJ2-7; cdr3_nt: TGTGCCAGCCGGGAGGGGGGTTCAAGCTCCTACGAGCAGTACTTC; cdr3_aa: CASREGGSSSYEQYF
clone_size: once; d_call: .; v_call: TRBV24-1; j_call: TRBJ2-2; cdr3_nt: TGTGCCACCAGCCGGGCGAACACCGGGGAGCTGTTTTTT; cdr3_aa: CATSRANTGELFF
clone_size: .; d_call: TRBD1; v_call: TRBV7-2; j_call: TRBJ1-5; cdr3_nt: TGTGCCAGCAGCTTAGTAACAGGGGTTGATCAGCCCCAGCATTTT; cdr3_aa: CASSLVTGVDQPQHF
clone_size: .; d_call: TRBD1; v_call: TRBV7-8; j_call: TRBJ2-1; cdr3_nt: TGTGCCAGCAGCCCAATACAGGGGTACAATGAGCAGTTCTTC; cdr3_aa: CASSPIQGYNEQFF
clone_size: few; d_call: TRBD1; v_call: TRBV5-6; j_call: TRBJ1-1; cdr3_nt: TGTGCCAGCAGCTTAAGGGGGCATAAGAATACTGAAGCTTTCTTT; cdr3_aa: CASSLRGHKNTEAFF
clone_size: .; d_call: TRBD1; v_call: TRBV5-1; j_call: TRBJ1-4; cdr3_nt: TGCGCCAGCAGCCCGACAGGGGGAGCAACTAATGAAAAACTGTTTTTT; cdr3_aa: CASSPTGGATNEKLFF
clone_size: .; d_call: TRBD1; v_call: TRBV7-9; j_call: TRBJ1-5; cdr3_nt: TGTGCCAGCAGTCGAACAGGGGTTAGCAATCAGCCCCAGCATTTT; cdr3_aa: CASSRTGVSNQPQHF
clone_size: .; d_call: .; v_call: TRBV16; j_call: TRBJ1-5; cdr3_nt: TGTGCCAGCAGCCAATTGGGGCTGGGACCCGCAAGCAGCCAGCCCCAGCATTTT; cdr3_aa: CASSQLGLGPASSQPQHF
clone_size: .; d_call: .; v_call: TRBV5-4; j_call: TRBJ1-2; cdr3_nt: TGTGCCAGCAGCTTGTTCCATGTGGGAACTATCGGCTACACCTTC; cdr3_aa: CASSLFHVGTIGYTF
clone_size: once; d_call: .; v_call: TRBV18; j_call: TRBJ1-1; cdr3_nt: TGTGCCAGCTCACTACGGCGAGAAGGGGAGGCTTTCTTT; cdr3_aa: CASSLRREGEAFF
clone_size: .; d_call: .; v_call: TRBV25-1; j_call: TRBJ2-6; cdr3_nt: TGTGCCAGCGGTCCGCCTGGGGCCAACGTCCTGACTTTC; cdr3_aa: CASGPPGANVLTF
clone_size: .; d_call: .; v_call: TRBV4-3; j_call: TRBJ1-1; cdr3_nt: TGCGCCAGCAGCACGACCCTCGGTAAGGGTAACACTGAAGCTTTCTTT; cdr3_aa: CASSTTLGKGNTEAFF
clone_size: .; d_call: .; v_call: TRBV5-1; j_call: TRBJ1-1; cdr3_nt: TGCGCCAGCACCCCAGACAGGAACACTGAAGCTTTCTTT; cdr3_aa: CASTPDRNTEAFF
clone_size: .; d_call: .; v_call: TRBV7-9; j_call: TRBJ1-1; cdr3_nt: TGTGCCAGCAGCTTGGGGGGAGCGGGCACTGAAGCTTTCTTT; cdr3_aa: CASSLGGAGTEAFF
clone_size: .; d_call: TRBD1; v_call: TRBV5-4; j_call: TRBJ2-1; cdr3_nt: TGTGCCAGCAGCGCCGGGACAGGGATGTACAATGAGCAGTTCTTC; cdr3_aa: CASSAGTGMYNEQFF